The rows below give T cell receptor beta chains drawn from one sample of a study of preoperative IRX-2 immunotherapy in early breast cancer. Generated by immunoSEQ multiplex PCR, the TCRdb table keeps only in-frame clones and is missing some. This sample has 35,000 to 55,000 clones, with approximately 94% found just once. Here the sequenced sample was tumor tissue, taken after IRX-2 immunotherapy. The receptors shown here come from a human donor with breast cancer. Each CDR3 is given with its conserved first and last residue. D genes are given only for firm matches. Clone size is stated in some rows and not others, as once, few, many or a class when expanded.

cdr3_nt: TGCGCCAGCAGCTTGGGCCACACGACAGGGCCAGAGACCCAGTACTTC; cdr3_aa: CASSLGHTTGPETQYF; j_call: TRBJ2-5; v_call: TRBV5-1; d_call: TRBD1; clone_size: NA
cdr3_nt: TGTGCCAGCAGCTTAGAATGGGGCTGCCCGCTGTGGTACGAGCAGTACTTC; cdr3_aa: CASSLEWGCPLWYEQYF; j_call: TRBJ2-7; v_call: TRBV7-4; d_call: NA; clone_size: once
cdr3_nt: TGCGCCAGCAGCTTGATGGGCAGGGCTGATCCCCGAGAGACCCAGTACTTC; cdr3_aa: CASSLMGRADPRETQYF; j_call: TRBJ2-5; v_call: TRBV5-1; d_call: NA; clone_size: NA
cdr3_nt: TGTGCCAGCAGTCAACAGGGGGACCGAGCTTTCTTT; cdr3_aa: CASSQQGDRAFF; j_call: TRBJ1-1; v_call: TRBV5-6; d_call: TRBD1; clone_size: NA
cdr3_nt: TGTGCCAGCAGTCACCAACCTAATGAAAAACTGTTTTTT; cdr3_aa: CASSHQPNEKLFF; j_call: TRBJ1-4; v_call: TRBV28; d_call: NA; clone_size: NA
cdr3_nt: NA; cdr3_aa: CASNFVPWGSGANVLTF; j_call: TRBJ2-6; v_call: TRBV21-1; d_call: NA; clone_size: NA
cdr3_nt: TGCGCCAGCAGCCAAGTTTGGGGGGCCTTCATCTACAATGAGCAGTTCTTC; cdr3_aa: CASSQVWGAFIYNEQFF; j_call: TRBJ2-1; v_call: TRBV4-3; d_call: NA; clone_size: once
cdr3_nt: TGTGCCAGCAGCCCTACCTGGCAGGGGAGTCAGCCCCAGCATTTT; cdr3_aa: CASSPTWQGSQPQHF; j_call: TRBJ1-5; v_call: TRBV4-2; d_call: NA; clone_size: NA
cdr3_nt: TGTGCCAGCAGCCGATATTGGACAGGGGGAATTATTAGGAACACTGAAGCTTTCTTT; cdr3_aa: CASSRYWTGGIIRNTEAFF; j_call: TRBJ1-1; v_call: TRBV7-6; d_call: TRBD1; clone_size: NA
cdr3_nt: TGCAGCGCCTACCGCCAGGGTAAGGGAGGCTACACCTTC; cdr3_aa: CSAYRQGKGGYTF; j_call: TRBJ1-2; v_call: TRBV29-1; d_call: NA; clone_size: NA
cdr3_nt: TGCAGCGTTTCTACAGGGGCTAGCACAGATACGCAGTATTTT; cdr3_aa: CSVSTGASTDTQYF; j_call: TRBJ2-3; v_call: TRBV29-1; d_call: TRBD1; clone_size: NA
cdr3_nt: TGTGCCAGCAGCAAAGCGGCGGTCAGGGGGACCTATGGCTACACCTTC; cdr3_aa: CASSKAAVRGTYGYTF; j_call: TRBJ1-2; v_call: TRBV21-1; d_call: NA; clone_size: NA
cdr3_nt: TGTGCCAGCAGGCGTCAGACAAGCAATCAGCCCCAGCATTTT; cdr3_aa: CASRRQTSNQPQHF; j_call: TRBJ1-5; v_call: TRBV5-6; d_call: NA; clone_size: once
cdr3_nt: TGTGCCAGCAGCTTAGCCGTCAGGGGGCAGTACGATGGCTACACCTTC; cdr3_aa: CASSLAVRGQYDGYTF; j_call: TRBJ1-2; v_call: TRBV7-2; d_call: TRBD1; clone_size: NA
cdr3_nt: TGTGCCAGCAGCGGCTTGAGCGGGGGCTACGAGCAGTACTTC; cdr3_aa: CASSGLSGGYEQYF; j_call: TRBJ2-7; v_call: TRBV9; d_call: TRBD2; clone_size: once
cdr3_nt: TGTGCCACCAGCAGAGATAGGACTACGCAGTATTTT; cdr3_aa: CATSRDRTTQYF; j_call: TRBJ2-3; v_call: TRBV15; d_call: NA; clone_size: NA
cdr3_nt: TGTGCCTGGAGTACCCGAGGAGGGGTTTCCCTCCACTTT; cdr3_aa: CAWSTRGGVSLHF; j_call: TRBJ1-6; v_call: TRBV30; d_call: NA; clone_size: NA
cdr3_nt: TGTGCCAGCAGAGACAGGGCCGGGTGGACCCAGTACTTC; cdr3_aa: CASRDRAGWTQYF; j_call: TRBJ2-5; v_call: TRBV6-6; d_call: TRBD1; clone_size: NA
cdr3_nt: TGTGCCAGCAGTGAGATGCAGGGCTTGAAGTCCGGAAACACCATATATTTT; cdr3_aa: CASSEMQGLKSGNTIYF; j_call: TRBJ1-3; v_call: TRBV2; d_call: NA; clone_size: NA
cdr3_nt: TGCGCCAGCAGCTACCCGGGCACAGATACGCAGTATTTT; cdr3_aa: CASSYPGTDTQYF; j_call: TRBJ2-3; v_call: TRBV5-1; d_call: NA; clone_size: NA
cdr3_nt: TGTGCCAGCAGCTTGGGCGGGAGAGGGACTGAAGCTTTCTTT; cdr3_aa: CASSLGGRGTEAFF; j_call: TRBJ1-1; v_call: TRBV5-6; d_call: NA; clone_size: few
cdr3_nt: TGTGCCAGCAGCAAACGGTTCTCCTTTGCAGATACGCAGTATTTT; cdr3_aa: CASSKRFSFADTQYF; j_call: TRBJ2-3; v_call: TRBV11-3; d_call: NA; clone_size: once
cdr3_nt: TGCGCCAGCAGCCAAGCGTTGCAGGAGACCTACGAGCAGTACTTC; cdr3_aa: CASSQALQETYEQYF; j_call: TRBJ2-7; v_call: TRBV4-3; d_call: NA; clone_size: once
cdr3_nt: TGCGCCAGCAGGAGGGCCGGCGGGAGCACCGGGGAGCTGTTTTTT; cdr3_aa: CASRRAGGSTGELFF; j_call: TRBJ2-2; v_call: TRBV5-1; d_call: TRBD2; clone_size: NA
cdr3_nt: TGTGCCTGGAGCGTGGCTAGCGGATACACAGATACGCAGTATTTT; cdr3_aa: CAWSVASGYTDTQYF; j_call: TRBJ2-3; v_call: TRBV30; d_call: TRBD2; clone_size: NA
cdr3_nt: TGTGCCACCAGCCCTCGATTAAAGGGGTGGGAGCAGTACTTC; cdr3_aa: CATSPRLKGWEQYF; j_call: TRBJ2-7; v_call: TRBV15; d_call: NA; clone_size: NA
cdr3_nt: TGCAGCGTTGAAGAAGCGCAGCGGGAGGGCTACGAGCAGTACTTC; cdr3_aa: CSVEEAQREGYEQYF; j_call: TRBJ2-7; v_call: TRBV29-1; d_call: TRBD2; clone_size: NA
cdr3_nt: TGTGCCAGCAGCTCGTCCGTGGGACGGGTGCCCTCTGGAAACACCATATATTTT; cdr3_aa: CASSSSVGRVPSGNTIYF; j_call: TRBJ1-3; v_call: TRBV5-6; d_call: NA; clone_size: once
cdr3_nt: TGCGCCAGCAGCCGGACAAGACTGAGGGGGCCGACGGAGACCCAGTACTTC; cdr3_aa: CASSRTRLRGPTETQYF; j_call: TRBJ2-5; v_call: TRBV4-1; d_call: TRBD1; clone_size: NA
cdr3_nt: TGTGCCAGCGGGACTGCGAATGAGCAGTTCTTC; cdr3_aa: CASGTANEQFF; j_call: TRBJ2-1; v_call: TRBV2; d_call: NA; clone_size: NA
cdr3_nt: TGCGCCAGCAGCACCGGACTAGTAGTAGCCAAAAACATTCAGTACTTC; cdr3_aa: CASSTGLVVAKNIQYF; j_call: TRBJ2-4; v_call: TRBV5-1; d_call: TRBD2; clone_size: NA
cdr3_nt: TGTGCCAGCAGTTTGGGGGATAGCAATCAGCCCCAGCATTTT; cdr3_aa: CASSLGDSNQPQHF; j_call: TRBJ1-5; v_call: TRBV27; d_call: NA; clone_size: NA
cdr3_nt: TGTGCCAGCAGTACGGGACTAGCGGGGGATGGTGAGCAGTTCTTC; cdr3_aa: CASSTGLAGDGEQFF; j_call: TRBJ2-1; v_call: TRBV2; d_call: TRBD2; clone_size: NA
cdr3_nt: TGCGCCAGCAGCTTGGGGACCAACACCGGGGAGCTGTTTTTT; cdr3_aa: CASSLGTNTGELFF; j_call: TRBJ2-2; v_call: TRBV5-1; d_call: NA; clone_size: NA
cdr3_nt: TGTGCCAGCAGCTTTCAGGGAACAACTCCCTACAATGAGCAGTTCTTC; cdr3_aa: CASSFQGTTPYNEQFF; j_call: TRBJ2-1; v_call: TRBV7-3; d_call: NA; clone_size: NA
cdr3_nt: TGTGCCACCGGGGGGGATCAGCCCCAGCATTTT; cdr3_aa: CATGGDQPQHF; j_call: TRBJ1-5; v_call: TRBV27; d_call: NA; clone_size: NA
cdr3_nt: TGTGCCAGCACGAGACCACTTGGGAACTACGAGCAGTACTTC; cdr3_aa: CASTRPLGNYEQYF; j_call: TRBJ2-7; v_call: TRBV2; d_call: NA; clone_size: once
cdr3_nt: TGTGCCAGCAGCACACAACAGGGTTCACCCCTCCACTTT; cdr3_aa: CASSTQQGSPLHF; j_call: TRBJ1-6; v_call: TRBV7-2; d_call: NA; clone_size: NA
cdr3_nt: TGTGCCAGCAGCCAACTAGCGGGGGGATGGAATGAGCAGTTCTTC; cdr3_aa: CASSQLAGGWNEQFF; j_call: TRBJ2-1; v_call: TRBV4-2; d_call: TRBD2; clone_size: NA
cdr3_nt: TGTGCCAGCAGTGAAGCGCGGCGGGGGGGATTGTCACCCCTCCACTTT; cdr3_aa: CASSEARRGGLSPLHF; j_call: TRBJ1-6; v_call: TRBV2; d_call: NA; clone_size: NA
cdr3_nt: TGTGCCAGCAGTTTGCGCAGTTGGAGCTCTGGGGCCAACGTCCTGACTTTC; cdr3_aa: CASSLRSWSSGANVLTF; j_call: TRBJ2-6; v_call: TRBV28; d_call: NA; clone_size: NA
cdr3_nt: TGTGCCAGCTCACCGGAACGCCGACAGATGAACACTGAAGCTTTCTTT; cdr3_aa: CASSPERRQMNTEAFF; j_call: TRBJ1-1; v_call: TRBV18; d_call: NA; clone_size: NA
cdr3_nt: TGTGCCAGCAGGACAGGGTCAAATTCACCCCTCCACTTT; cdr3_aa: CASRTGSNSPLHF; j_call: TRBJ1-6; v_call: TRBV27; d_call: TRBD1; clone_size: NA
cdr3_nt: TGTGCCAGCAGCTTAGTGGGGCTGGGGGGCTACACCTTC; cdr3_aa: CASSLVGLGGYTF; j_call: TRBJ1-2; v_call: TRBV11-2; d_call: NA; clone_size: NA
cdr3_nt: TGTGCCAGCAGACCTACCGGGACAGGGTCGGCCGGGGAGCTGTTTTTT; cdr3_aa: CASRPTGTGSAGELFF; j_call: TRBJ2-2; v_call: TRBV11-2; d_call: TRBD1; clone_size: NA
cdr3_nt: TGTGCCAGCAGCCCCGCCCCAGATACGCAGTATTTT; cdr3_aa: CASSPAPDTQYF; j_call: TRBJ2-3; v_call: TRBV7-9; d_call: NA; clone_size: NA
cdr3_nt: TGTGCCAGTACCTCGACCGGACTTCCCAACAATGAGCAGTTCTTC; cdr3_aa: CASTSTGLPNNEQFF; j_call: TRBJ2-1; v_call: TRBV19; d_call: NA; clone_size: NA